These 18 T cell receptor beta chains were all obtained from the same sample, sequenced in a study of CD4+ T cells in melanoma. Clones were read by immunoSEQ multiplex PCR, and TCRdb kept only the in-frame ones, dropping some. Of roughly 120,000 clones in the sample, around 92% were seen once. The source material was peripheral blood. The source of these receptors is a human donor with melanoma.

The gene calls are TRBV5-1 and TRBJ2-7, with D perhaps TRBD2 (5 bases). This CDR3 contains 15 residues. Trimming cost V 8 bases and J 6 bases, with 24 bases left between them. Germline CDR1 SGHRS, CDR2 YFSETQ. CDR3 sequence (DNA): TGCGCCAGTGCCAGTGGGGTGATTAGCGCTACCGAGCAGTACTTC. Its translation is CASASGVISATEQYF.

The chain couples TRBV27 to TRBJ2-1; 7 bases match TRBD2. The V and J ends lost 3 bases and 2 bases, in that order; junction bases with no gene match: 1. The germline V gene encodes CDR1 MNHEY and CDR2 SMNVEV (reference sequence). The CDR3 sequence is 14 residues long. CDR3 in DNA: TGTGCCAGCAGTTTCAGCGGGACCTACAATGAGCAGTTCTTC. It is translated as CASSFSGTYNEQFF.

The chain couples TRBV19 to TRBJ2-7; TRBD1 matches 8 bases. J gave up 11 bases and V 11 bases, and 23 bases lay outside the gene matches. The CDR3 sequence is 15 residues long. CDR1 and CDR2 from the germline V gene are LNHDA and SQIVND (reference sequence). The CDR3 protein is CAVRTFDRGHVREYF. DNA of the CDR3: TGTGCCGTGCGTACTTTTGACAGGGGACACGTCCGGGAGTACTTC.

The rearrangement joins TRBV27 to TRBJ1-5; TRBD1 might be the D (6 bases). The V gene's germline CDR1 is MNHEY and CDR2 SMNVEV (reference sequence). This CDR3 has 16 amino acids. The V gene lost 2 bases and the J gene lost 2 bases, with 13 bases spanning the gap. The CDR3 reads CASSLSSRGGNQPQHF. The CDR3, as DNA: TGTGCCAGCAGTTTAAGCTCCAGGGGAGGCAATCAGCCCCAGCATTTT.

J is TRBJ2-7 and V is TRBV6-1, with 7 nucleotides matching TRBD2. Trimming took 4 bases from V and 7 from J; bases not matched to a gene: 7. CDR3 length equals 13 residues. Germline V gene data show CDR1 as MNHNS and CDR2 as SASEGT. CDR3 protein: CASSVTSVREQYF. As DNA, the CDR3 is TGTGCCAGCAGTGTTACTAGCGTGAGGGAGCAGTACTTC.

The gene calls are TRBV6-1 and TRBJ1-4; the D gene is possibly TRBD1 (5 bases). The germline V gene encodes CDR1 MNHNS and CDR2 SASEGT. This CDR3 is 17 amino acids long. V was shortened by 1 base and J by 0 bases, with 12 bases between the two germline ends. CDR3 protein: CASSEDGGTATNEKLFF. As DNA, the CDR3 is TGTGCCAGCAGTGAAGACGGCGGGACTGCAACTAATGAAAAACTGTTTTTT.

The chain combines TRBV10-3 with TRBJ2-7; D not certain. The germline V gene encodes CDR1 ENHRY and CDR2 SYGVKD. The V end was cut by 6 bases, the J end by 3 bases, with 6 bases between. CDR3 length: 11 residues. This CDR3 reads CAISNNYEQYF. The DNA of the CDR3 is TGTGCCATCAGCAATAACTACGAGCAGTACTTC.

The chain employs TRBV9 and TRBJ1-1, with D possibly being TRBD1 (6 bases). The V gene's germline CDR1 is SGDLS and CDR2 YYNGEE. The CDR3 is 14 residues long. With 4 bases removed from V and 4 bases from J, the gap between germline ends came to 14 bases. CDR3 sequence reads: CASSSLQGITEAFF. In DNA form, the CDR3 reads TGTGCCAGCAGCTCCCTACAGGGTATCACTGAAGCTTTCTTT.

This clone was detected once. The chain links TRBV30 to TRBJ2-5; weak D call: TRBD2 (5 bases). Trimming stripped 8 bases from V and 5 bases from J, with 15 bases between. Germline V gene lookup returns CDR1 GTSNPN and CDR2 SVGIG (reference sequence). CDR3 length: 12 residues. The CDR3: CALIRGSETQYF. CDR3 sequence (DNA): TGTGCCCTGATACGGGGATCTGAGACCCAGTACTTC.

The chain carries TRBV18 and TRBJ2-2; TRBD2 matches at 7 bases. Germline CDR1 KGHSH, CDR2 LQKENI. The CDR3 has 17 residues. V was pared by 0 bases and J by 5 bases, with 9 bases of the junction left unmatched. In DNA form, the CDR3 reads TGTGCCAGCTCACCACCGGAGGGCGGGAGATGGACCGGGGAGCTGTTTTTT. Amino acids: CASSPPEGGRWTGELFF.

The rearrangement uses TRBV19 and TRBJ1-5; possible D gene TRBD1, 5 bases. CDR1 LNHDA and CDR2 SQIVND come from the germline V gene (reference sequence). V was clipped by 5 bases and J by 6 bases, with 11 bases between them. CDR3 length: 13 amino acids. CDR3 loop: CASSLPGVQPQHF. The CDR3 nucleotides read TGTGCCAGTAGTTTACCGGGGGTTCAGCCCCAGCATTTT. Using reference TRBV19 and TRBJ1-5 for the parts outside the CDR3, the full variable domain is DGGITQSPKYLFRKEGQNVTLSCEQNLNHDAMYWYRQDPGQGLRLIYYSQIVNDFQKGDIAEGYSVSREKKESFPLTVTSAQKNPTAFYLCASSLPGVQPQHFGDGTRLSIL.

This chain links TRBV10-3 with TRBJ1-2; TRBD1 matches at 7 bases. CDR1 and CDR2 from the germline V gene are ENHRY and SYGVKD. The CDR3 is 16 amino acids. V shed 4 bases and J 5 bases; nucleotides not matched to a gene: 13. CDR3 nucleotide sequence: TGTGCCATCAGTGTCCTTCAGACAGGGAACCTTTATGGCTACACCTTC. It encodes CAISVLQTGNLYGYTF.

The chain uses TRBV7-8 and TRBJ1-2, with 8 bases lining up with TRBD1. The CDR3 extends over 14 amino acids. CDR1 and CDR2 from the germline V gene are SGHVS and FQNEAQ. After removal of 6 bases from V and 7 bases from J, the junction contained 10 bases not matched to a gene. CDR3 in amino acids: CASSRRDRLAGYTF. As DNA, the CDR3 is TGTGCCAGCAGTCGCCGGGACAGGCTTGCTGGCTACACCTTC.

The chain uses TRBV2 and TRBJ1-1; 7 nucleotides line up with TRBD1. The germline CDR1 and CDR2 sequences are SNHLY and FYNNEI. The CDR3 sequence is 13 residues long. The V and J ends lost 4 bases and 5 bases, in that order; junction bases with no gene match: 4. This chain's CDR3 is CASSGQGRTEAFF. The CDR3 DNA reads as TGTGCCAGCAGTGGACAGGGTAGGACTGAAGCTTTCTTT.

V gene TRBV27 combines with J gene TRBJ2-7, with D perhaps TRBD1 or TRBD2 (5 bases each). The CDR3 length is 17 residues. V gave up 5 bases and J gave up 5 bases, with 25 bases separating them. Germline V gene sequence: CDR1 MNHEY, CDR2 SMNVEV (reference sequence). DNA for the CDR3: TGTGCCAGCAGTCATGACTCGGGCGCCCCGGTGGGGGACGAGCAGTACTTC. Amino acids: CASSHDSGAPVGDEQYF.

In its sample, this clone was seen once. J is TRBJ1-1 and V is TRBV30; D remains unclear. Trimming cost V 5 bases and J 1 base, with 11 bases left between them. The CDR3 extends over 13 amino acids. Germline CDR1 is GTSNPN and CDR2 is SVGIG (reference sequence). CDR3 protein: CAWRGRRNTEAFF. The CDR3 DNA is TGTGCCTGGCGAGGAAGGAGGAACACTGAAGCTTTCTTT.

This chain joins TRBV25-1 and TRBJ2-7; D is uncertain. The germline gives CDR1 MGHDK, CDR2 SYGVNS. The ends were cut back, 8 bases at V and 0 bases at J, with 11 bases in the middle. The CDR3 consists of 13 residues. The CDR3 region is CASSALDSYEQYF. As DNA, the CDR3 is TGTGCCAGCTCTGCTTTAGACTCCTACGAGCAGTACTTC.

This clone has just one count. The chain employs TRBV7-2 and TRBJ2-2; 9 nucleotides match TRBD1. V lost 4 bases to trimming and J lost 8 bases; unmatched junction nucleotides: 8. The V gene's germline CDR1 is SGHTA and CDR2 FQGNSA. There are 15 residues in the CDR3. The chain's CDR3 is CASSSQQGAGGELFF. In nucleotides, the CDR3 is TGTGCCAGCAGCTCCCAACAGGGGGCGGGAGGGGAGCTGTTTTTT.